Listed here are 16 T cell receptor beta chains from one sample, sequenced in a study of cytomegalovirus exposure and HLA in healthy donors. Use of 60 Vbeta and 13 Jbeta primers characterized the PCR. This table comes from immunoSEQ multiplex PCR, and its TCRdb copy is limited to in-frame clones, with some not included. Of more than 95,000 clones listed, 60% to 75% are singletons. Material: PBMCs. These receptors all stem from a man aged 55 to 70 in good health and CMV-seronegative.

The rearrangement links TRBV11-1 to TRBJ2-3; 7 bases agree with TRBD1. The CDR3 is 14 residues long. Looked up from germline, CDR1 is SGHAT and CDR2 is FQDESV (reference sequence). Losses at the gene ends were 5 bases for V and 5 bases for J; bases not matched to a gene: 7. For the CDR3, the DNA is TGTGCCAGCAGCGATGTACAGGGGAGAGATACGCAGTATTTT. The encoded protein is CASSDVQGRDTQYF.

Turning to this clone: Relative to the germline gene, one junction end is altered; a read error may explain this. V and J are TRBV19 and TRBJ2-7; possibly TRBD2 for D (6 bases). Germline loops: CDR1 LNHDA, CDR2 SQIVND (reference sequence). The CDR3 sequence is 10 residues long. The CDR3 DNA sequence: TGTGCCAGTAGTGGTGGAGGGATGAACTTC. This encodes CASSGGGMNF.

The rearrangement uses TRBV5-4 and TRBJ1-2; 10 bases match TRBD1. CDR1 and CDR2 from the germline V gene are SGHNT and YYREEE (reference sequence). V was pared by 0 bases and J by 3 bases, with 5 bases of the junction left unmatched. This CDR3 spans 16 amino acids. The CDR3 protein is CASSLARTGGYYGYTF. CDR3 bases: TGTGCCAGCAGCTTGGCTAGGACAGGGGGTTACTATGGCTACACCTTC. The full variable domain, rest sourced from reference TRBV5-4 and TRBJ1-2, is ETGVTQSPTHLIKTRGQQVTLRCSSQSGHNTVSWYQQALGQGPQFIFQYYREEENGRGNFPPRFSGLQFPNYSSELNVNALELDDSALYLCASSLARTGGYYGYTFGSGTRLTVV.

The chain recombines TRBV11-2 with TRBJ1-2, with D tentatively TRBD1 (5 bases). The CDR3 sequence is 13 residues long. Trimming removed 6 bases at V and 5 bases at J, with 13 bases between. Germline CDR1 is SGHAT and CDR2 is FQNNGV. The CDR3 DNA sequence: TGTGCCAGCAGAAGCGGGACCCAATATGGCTACACCTTC. This codes for CASRSGTQYGYTF.

This chain links TRBV6-4 with TRBJ2-1, with 8 bases lining up with TRBD2. This CDR3 is built from 15 residues. The germline V gene has CDR1 MRHNA and CDR2 SNTAGT. V was pared by 2 bases and J by 9 bases, with 9 bases of the junction left unmatched. DNA for the CDR3: TGTGCCAGCAGTGACGATACTAGCGGCTACGGTGAGCAGTTCTTC. Residues: CASSDDTSGYGEQFF.

The rearrangement uses TRBV2 and TRBJ1-4, with D perhaps TRBD1 (5 bases). Germline-derived CDR1 and CDR2 are SNHLY and FYNNEI. Trimming shortened V by 3 bases and J by 4 bases, and 15 bases separated the two germline ends. The CDR3 contains 16 residues. The CDR3 loop is CASSDDSQSRNEKLFF. Here the CDR3 DNA reads TGTGCCAGCAGTGATGACAGCCAATCACGTAATGAAAAACTGTTTTTT.

The count of this clone is one. The rearrangement links TRBV20-1 to TRBJ2-1, with D tentatively TRBD1 (5 bases). This CDR3 contains 11 residues. CDR1 is DFQATT and CDR2 is SNEGSKA in the germline V gene (reference sequence). CDR3 in amino acids: CRASRGNEQFF. For the CDR3, the DNA is TGCAGGGCCAGTAGGGGAAATGAGCAGTTCTTC.

The table lists this clone with a few counts. The rearrangement uses TRBV19 and TRBJ1-2; possibly TRBD1 for D (6 bases). Germline V gives CDR1 LNHDA, CDR2 SQIVND (reference sequence). Trimming took 4 bases from V and 10 from J, leaving 16 bases between them. The CDR3 spans 13 residues. The CDR3 sequence is CASSTRDTPSYTF. CDR3 coding DNA: TGTGCCAGTAGTACCCGGGACACTCCCTCCTACACCTTC.

CDR3 sequence reads: CASSLSSRLAGVSGELFF. CDR3 DNA sequence: TGTGCCAGCAGCTTATCCTCACGGCTAGCGGGGGTATCCGGGGAGCTGTTTTTT. The gene calls are TRBV7-6 and TRBJ2-2; 10 positions match TRBD2. V dropped 2 bases and J dropped 6; count of bases not matched to a gene: 12. Germline V lookup: CDR1 SGHVS, CDR2 FNYEAQ. CDR3 length: 18 residues.

The CDR3 region is CASSFGQAGQPQHF. The DNA of the CDR3 is TGTGCCAGCAGTTTCGGACAGGCGGGTCAGCCCCAGCATTTT. This chain connects TRBV28 to TRBJ1-5; 7 bases map to TRBD1. The V gene's germline CDR1 is MDHEN and CDR2 SYDVKM. There are 14 residues in the CDR3. V was clipped by 3 bases and J by 6 bases; unmatched bases: 5.

V gene TRBV5-4 combines with J gene TRBJ2-3; 8 bases match TRBD2. Per germline, CDR1 SGHNT and CDR2 YYREEE (reference sequence). The CDR3 has 17 residues. The J segment lost 0 bases and the V segment lost 0 bases, leaving 6 bases of the junction unmatched. The CDR3 region is CASSLDTTSVSTDTQYF. The CDR3 nucleotides read TGTGCCAGCAGCTTGGACACGACTAGCGTAAGCACAGATACGCAGTATTTT.

The chain recombines TRBV7-6 with TRBJ2-1, with 10 bases aligning to TRBD1. The CDR3 is 13 amino acids. Trimming removed 5 bases from V and 8 bases from J; junction bases left unmatched: 3. Germline V gives CDR1 SGHVS, CDR2 FNYEAQ. The CDR3 coding sequence is TGTGCCAGCAGCCGACAGGGGGCCTATGAGCAGTTCTTC. Translated: CASSRQGAYEQFF.

The rearrangement uses TRBV11-2 and TRBJ2-7; the D gene is possibly TRBD1 (6 bases). The V and J ends lost 4 bases and 4 bases respectively, with 17 bases between them. Germline loops: CDR1 SGHAT, CDR2 FQNNGV. There are 15 residues in the CDR3. CDR3 DNA sequence: TGTGCCAGCAGCTCTAAAGCAGGGGTGGCTTACGAGCAGTACTTC. Residues: CASSSKAGVAYEQYF.

The gene calls are TRBV28 and TRBJ2-7, with D perhaps TRBD1 (6 bases). V was clipped by 3 bases and J by 6 bases, with 18 bases between them. Germline V gene data show CDR1 as MDHEN and CDR2 as SYDVKM. The CDR3 contains 15 residues. The CDR3 bases are TGTGCCAGCAGTTTTGACACAGGGAAGGTGGGCGAGCAGTACTTC. Translation: CASSFDTGKVGEQYF.

The rearrangement joins TRBV5-4 to TRBJ1-4, with unresolved D. CDR1 SGHNT and CDR2 YYREEE come from the germline V gene (reference sequence). This CDR3 comprises 15 residues. V was trimmed by 0 bases and J by 0 bases, leaving 6 bases between them. CDR3 coding DNA: TGTGCCAGCAGCTTGGGGGGAGCAACTAATGAAAAACTGTTTTTT. It specifies CASSLGGATNEKLFF.

This clone occurred a few times. The chain has TRBV30 and TRBJ2-6; D might be TRBD1 (5 bases). Germline V CDR1 and CDR2: GTSNPN, SVGIG (reference sequence). The CDR3 sequence is 17 residues long. V shed 0 bases and J shed 0 bases, with 12 bases lying between them. CDR3 bases: TGTGCCTGGAGTGTCCACAGGTTAAACTCTGGGGCCAACGTCCTGACTTTC. Protein sequence: CAWSVHRLNSGANVLTF. Together with reference TRBV30 and TRBJ2-6, the CDR3 gives the full variable domain: SQTIHQWPATLVQPVGSPLSLECTVEGTSNPNLYWYRQAAGRGLQLLFYSVGIGQISSEVPQNLSASRPQDRQFILSSKKLLLSDSGFYLCAWSVHRLNSGANVLTFGAGSRLTVL.